This T cell receptor beta chain was sequenced during a study of cytomegalovirus exposure and HLA in healthy donors. 13 Jbeta primers and 60 Vbeta primers were used for the PCR. The protocol was immunoSEQ multiplex PCR, while the TCRdb copy is restricted to in-frame clones and leaves out a portion. The sample records 150,000 to 200,000 clones, around 74% being singletons. The V gene end was trimmed by 7 bases and the J gene end by 0 bases; junction bases not matched to a gene: 9. Looked up from germline, CDR1 is MNHEY and CDR2 is SMNVEV (reference sequence). The CDR3 is 16 residues long. The chain is built from TRBV27 and TRBJ1-1; TRBD1 agrees at 9 bases. Material for sequencing was PBMCs. The origin of this receptor is a female donor in good health and CMV-seronegative. The chain's CDR3 is CASNSGTGNMNTEAFF. As DNA, the CDR3 is TGTGCCAGCAACTCCGGGACAGGGAATATGAACACTGAAGCTTTCTTT.